The clone carrying this T cell receptor beta chain appeared a single time. Its matching antigen is unknown. The sample belongs to a study of shared clonotypes between healthy human individuals. Study-level information: With ages of 18 to 49, the donors were a couple of women and a few men. Per donor, three plates held CD4 naive cells, three held CD4 memory, two held CD8 naive and one held CD8 memory. Study-level points and caveats: Only blood underwent sampling, and tissue repertoires likely differ. Generally, naive subsets (rather than memory subsets) showed larger estimated richness.

Clones were read by immunoSEQ multiplex PCR, and TCRdb kept only the in-frame ones, dropping some. The data hold over 800,000 clones, with almost 95% observed a single time. This CDR3 region has 12 residues. Trimming pared 9 bases from V and 3 bases from J, leaving 12 bases between. CDR1 is LNHDA, CDR2 SQIVND, per germline (reference sequence). CD8 cells classed as naive were CD45RO-negative and positively selected for CCR7, excluding terminally differentiated effector memory CD45RA+ cells. The TCR originated in a man aged 30 to 45 in good health. The rearrangement links TRBV19 to TRBJ2-7; D might be TRBD1 (5 bases). The material sequenced was naive CD8+ T cells sorted from blood. CDR3 sequence reads: CASARAGYEQYF. In DNA form, the CDR3 reads TGTGCCAGCGCCAGGGCCGGCTACGAGCAGTACTTC.